Sequencing of this TCR beta chain was carried out in a study of blood T cell repertoires in COVID-19. Trimming left V 6 bases short and J 5 bases short, with 13 bases between. The CDR3 covers 13 residues. Germline V gives CDR1 LNHDA, CDR2 SQIVND (reference sequence). Everyone who took part was roughly 18 to 89 years old, and they came from 20 to 25 US areas. Cohort 3 recovered donors had two negative PCRs, clearance, or symptom resolution. TCRdb's table, derived via immunoSEQ multiplex PCR, lists solely in-frame clones and lacks some. The table shows about 200,000 clones, with roughly 90% occurring only once.

The chain joins TRBV19 to TRBJ1-2; the D gene is possibly TRBD1 (6 bases). The source material was PBMCs or T cells enriched from blood (not recorded which). The clonotype originates from a woman aged 18 to 35 who had recovered from COVID-19. The CDR3 nucleotides are TGTGCCAGTAGGGGACATTTTCGATATGGCTACACCTTC. It yields the protein CASRGHFRYGYTF. Filled out from reference TRBV19 and TRBJ1-2, the complete variable domain reads DGGITQSPKYLFRKEGQNVTLSCEQNLNHDAMYWYRQDPGQGLRLIYYSQIVNDFQKGDIAEGYSVSREKKESFPLTVTSAQKNPTAFYLCASRGHFRYGYTFGSGTRLTVV.